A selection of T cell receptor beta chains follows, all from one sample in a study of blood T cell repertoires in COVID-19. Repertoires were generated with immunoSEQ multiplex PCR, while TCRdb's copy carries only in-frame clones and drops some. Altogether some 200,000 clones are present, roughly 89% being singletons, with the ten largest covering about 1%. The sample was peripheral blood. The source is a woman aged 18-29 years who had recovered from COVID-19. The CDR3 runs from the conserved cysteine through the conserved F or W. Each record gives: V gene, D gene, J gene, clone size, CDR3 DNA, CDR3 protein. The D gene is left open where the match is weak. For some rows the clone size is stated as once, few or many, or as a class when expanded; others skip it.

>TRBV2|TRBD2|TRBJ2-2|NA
TGTGCCAGCAGTCGGACTAGCGGGGGGGCCGAAAGGACCGGGGAGCTGTTTTTT
CASSRTSGGAERTGELFF
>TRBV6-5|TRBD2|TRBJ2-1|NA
TGTGCCAGCACCGTGACTAGCGGGAGTATCGATGAGCAGTTCTTC
CASTVTSGSIDEQFF
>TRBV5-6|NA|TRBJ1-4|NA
TGTGCCAGCAGCCTCCGACAGGAAAAACTGTTTTTT
CASSLRQEKLFF
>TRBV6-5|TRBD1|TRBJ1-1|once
TGTGCCAGCACCGCCTGGACAGGGGGCGCGGGTGAAGCTTTCTTT
CASTAWTGGAGEAFF
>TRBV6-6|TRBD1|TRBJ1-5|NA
TGTGCCAGCAGTTACAGGGACAGGACTGATCAGCCCCAGCATTTT
CASSYRDRTDQPQHF
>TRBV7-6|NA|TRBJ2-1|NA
TGTGCCAGCAGCTTAGATCCGGGTGAGCAGTTCTTC
CASSLDPGEQFF
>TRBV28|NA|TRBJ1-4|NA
TGTGCCAGCAGTCTCCACCTAGGTCAGGGTAATGAAAAACTGTTTTTT
CASSLHLGQGNEKLFF
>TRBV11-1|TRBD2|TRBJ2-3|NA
TGTGCCAGCAGTCCCCAACTAGCGGGATTCACAGATACGCAGTATTTT
CASSPQLAGFTDTQYF
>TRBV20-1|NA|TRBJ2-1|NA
TGCAGTGTGGGGCCGTACAATGAGCAGTTCTTC
CSVGPYNEQFF
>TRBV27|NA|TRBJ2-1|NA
TGTGCTGCCAGCTCCTACAATGAGCAGTTCTTC
CAASSYNEQFF
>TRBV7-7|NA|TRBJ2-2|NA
TGTGCCAGCAGCCACGGAGGGGCGCGGGCCGGGGAGCTGTTTTTT
CASSHGGARAGELFF
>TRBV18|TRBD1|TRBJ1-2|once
TGTGCCAGCTCACCGCTACAGGGGAATGGCTACACCTTC
CASSPLQGNGYTF
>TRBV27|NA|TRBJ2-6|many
TGTGCCAGCAGTTTGAGGTCTGGGGCCAACGTCCTGACTTTC
CASSLRSGANVLTF